This T cell receptor (beta chain) emerged from a study of T cells in Graves' hyperthyroidism and ophthalmopathy. This clonotype was counted at least ten times. Its antigen remains unknown. Between the trimmed V and J ends, which lost 1 base and 8 bases, there was a span of 11 bases. This CDR3 is built from 13 residues. Amplification targeted TCR beta CDR3 regions from RNA transcripts. First-round RT-PCR of the TCR CDR3 relied on the HTBI primer set. TCRdb called the multiplex PCR reads again in MiXCR, with one record for every CDR3 protein. The repertoire includes around 700,000 distinct CDR3 sequences, roughly 32% of them detected once, and roughly 31% sits in the top ten. Graves' hyperthyroidism is called stable when ophthalmopathy does not progress within 18 months. Broader study findings: With a median lead of roughly 6.2 months before onset, the model predicted ophthalmopathy.

This chain uses TRBV12-3 or TRBV12-4 with TRBJ1-2, with D uncertain. Sequences were obtained from blood. This sequence was found in a woman aged 40 to 55 with Graves' hyperthyroidism. CDR3 in DNA: TGTGCCAGCAGTTTAGTGGGCCTTGGAGGCTACACCTTC. As protein: CASSLVGLGGYTF.